The 26 T cell receptor beta chains below come from one sample, sequenced in a study of blood T cells in healthy people across ages. For the second PCR, which ran for 7 to 11 cycles, a sample-barcoded 5' primer and a J-beta primer mix were used. Each CDR3 protein gets one entry after TCRdb re-called the 5' RACE reads with MiXCR. The sample holds 800,000 to 950,000 distinct CDR3 sequences, approximately 32% seen once. These data also formed part of another study, on T cells of mothers and their children.

Sequencing input: blood. These receptors were obtained from a middle-aged woman in good health.

The J gene is TRBJ2-1, the V gene TRBV6-4, with D unclear. Germline CDR1 reads MRHNA; CDR2 reads SNTAGT. The CDR3 has 13 residues. Trimming shortened V by 5 bases and J by 3 bases, and 8 bases separated the two germline ends. CDR3 region: CASSHYDYNEQFF. In DNA, the CDR3 is TGTGCCAGCAGTCACTACGACTACAATGAGCAGTTCTTC.

This clonotype was seen a few times. This chain connects TRBV7-3 to TRBJ2-1; a weak D match, TRBD2 (6 bases). This CDR3 is built from 16 residues. The germline V gene encodes CDR1 SGHTA and CDR2 FQGTGA. The ends were cut back, 5 bases at V and 7 bases at J, with 21 bases in the middle. Written as DNA, the CDR3 is TGTGCCAGCAGCAAAGAAAGGGACTTAGTGGGGAATGAGCAGTTCTTC. It codes for CASSKERDLVGNEQFF. Together with reference TRBV7-3 and TRBJ2-1, the CDR3 gives the full variable domain: GAGVSQTPSNKVTEKGKYVELRCDPISGHTALYWYRQSLGQGPEFLIYFQGTGAADDSGLPNDRFFAVRPEGSVSTLKIQRTERGDSAVYLCASSKERDLVGNEQFFGPGTRLTVL.

This clonotype was seen many times. The chain couples TRBV20-1 to TRBJ2-7, with 11 bases lining up with TRBD1. Germline V lookup: CDR1 DFQATT, CDR2 SNEGSKA (reference sequence). The length of the CDR3 is 14 residues. V lost 3 bases, J lost 6 bases, and 7 bases stayed unmatched. As DNA, the CDR3 is TGCAGTGCTAGCAAGGACAGGGGGCTTTCCGAGCAGTACTTC. It specifies CSASKDRGLSEQYF.

V usage is TRBV27 and J usage is TRBJ2-5; D unclear. Trimming shortened V by 3 bases and J by 4 bases, and 9 bases separated the two germline ends. The CDR3 is made up of 13 amino acids. Per the germline V gene, CDR1 is MNHEY and CDR2 is SMNVEV (reference sequence). The CDR3 spells CASSFGPVETQYF. The CDR3 DNA follows: TGTGCCAGCAGTTTTGGTCCAGTAGAGACCCAGTACTTC.

In this sample, this clonotype turned up many times. The chain joins TRBV6-5 to TRBJ2-5; no firm D call. The J call is doubtful: the DNA matches TRBJ2-7 better. Germline CDR1 reads MNHEY; CDR2 reads SVGAGI. The CDR3 extends over 15 amino acids. DNA of the CDR3: TGTGCCAGCAGTTACTCGGGCAGAAAGGGTCGCGAGCAGTACTTC. Its translation is CASSYSGRKGREQYF.

This CDR3 is CASRLQGTGEQYF. The CDR3 DNA reads as TGTGCCAGCAGGCTACAGGGGACGGGTGAGCAGTACTTC. The J gene is TRBJ2-5, the V gene TRBV14; 7 bases match TRBD1. The CDR3 extends over 13 amino acids. Germline CDR1 and CDR2: SGHDN and FVKESK. J gave up 11 bases and V 6 bases, and 12 bases lay outside the gene matches.

This clonotype was seen many times. The gene calls are TRBV7-2 and TRBJ2-1; D not resolved. Trimming took off 5 bases at V and 7 bases at J, with 12 bases between the two ends. This CDR3 has 13 residues. Looked up from germline, CDR1 is SGHTA and CDR2 is FQGNSA. CDR3: CASSARFGNEQFF. The DNA for the CDR3 is TGTGCCAGCAGCGCACGATTCGGGAATGAGCAGTTCTTC.

The V call is TRBV15, the J call TRBJ1-1, with D hard to call. CDR1 LNHNV and CDR2 YYDKDF come from the germline V gene (reference sequence). The CDR3 is 13 residues long. V shed 3 bases and J shed 3 bases, with 8 bases lying between them. The CDR3 sequence is CATSSPGDTEAFF. The CDR3 bases are TGTGCCACCAGCAGTCCTGGCGACACTGAAGCTTTCTTT. The full variable domain, completed using reference TRBV15 and TRBJ1-1, is DAMVIQNPRYQVTQFGKPVTLSCSQTLNHNVMYWYQQKSSQAPKLLFHYYDKDFNNEADTPDNFQSRRPNTSFCFLDIRSPGLGDTAMYLCATSSPGDTEAFFGQGTRLTVV.

Comment on this clonotype: This clone may be a read error of a much larger clone one base away. Here the CDR3 DNA reads TGCAGTGCCCGAACGGCAGGGAGCGCAGGCTGGGGCGATGGCTACACCTTC. Translating gives CSARTAGSAGWGDGYTF. V gene TRBV20-1 combines with J gene TRBJ1-2, with a tentative D call TRBD1 (5 bases). The CDR3 loop spans 17 amino acids. CDR1 is DFQATT, CDR2 SNEGSKA, per germline (reference sequence). Trimming removed 6 bases from V and 6 bases from J, with 29 bases in between.

This clonotype was detected only a few times. The chain recombines TRBV9 with TRBJ2-3, with TRBD1 matching 9 bases. Germline assignment: CDR1 SGDLS and CDR2 YYNGEE. This CDR3 contains 16 residues. Trimming cost V 4 bases and J 5 bases; bases outside gene matches: 11. CDR3 region: CASSPPKRQGVDTQYF. The DNA for the CDR3 is TGTGCCAGCAGCCCACCAAAAAGACAGGGGGTAGATACGCAGTATTTT.

This clonotype occurred many times. This chain links TRBV15 with TRBJ2-5; 7 nucleotides match TRBD2. Germline lookup yields CDR1 LNHNV and CDR2 YYDKDF (reference sequence). The CDR3 runs to 16 residues. V shed 4 bases and J 4 bases; nucleotides not matched to a gene: 12. CDR3 nucleotide sequence: TGTGCCACCAGCACAGGAGCGGGGACGGGTGTAGAGACCCAGTACTTC. Its translation is CATSTGAGTGVETQYF.

The chain carries TRBV5-1 and TRBJ2-2; 11 bases line up with TRBD1. There are 16 residues in the CDR3. CDR1 and CDR2 (germline): SGHRS, YFSETQ. J lost 4 bases, V lost 5 bases, and 7 bases had no gene match. The CDR3 reads CASSLGQGAITGELFF. CDR3 coding DNA: TGCGCCAGCAGTCTTGGACAGGGGGCTATCACCGGGGAGCTGTTTTTT.

The chain has TRBV12-3 or TRBV12-4 and TRBJ2-1, with D uncertain. Trimming removed 6 bases from V and 10 bases from J, with 16 bases in between. The CDR3 sequence is 13 residues long. CDR3 DNA: TGTGCCAGCAGCAGACGGACGAGTGGGGAGCAGTTCTTC. Its protein is CASSRRTSGEQFF.

As for this clonotype: This sequence may be a read error, since a much larger clone differs from it by one base. The rearrangement links TRBV6-2 or TRBV6-3 to TRBJ1-2; no firm D call. CDR3 size: 13 residues. V gave up 6 bases and J gave up 4 bases, with 12 bases separating them. CDR1 and CDR2 from the germline V gene are MNHEY and SVGEGT. DNA for the CDR3: TGTGCCAGCAGCACACAGAGAAGCTATGGCTACACCTTC. It codes for CASSTQRSYGYTF.

This clonotype has ten or more counts. This sequence joins TRBV5-1 and TRBJ1-4; possible D gene TRBD1, 5 bases. The CDR3 has 16 amino acids. Trimming cost V 4 bases and J 7 bases, with 20 bases left between them. From germline, CDR1 is SGHRS and CDR2 YFSETQ. The CDR3 DNA follows: TGCGCCAGCAGCGATCAGGGAGTGGGGTCGAGTGAAAAACTGTTTTTT. Protein product: CASSDQGVGSSEKLFF.

This clonotype was seen a single time. One base away lies a much larger clone, so this may be a sequencing read error. The gene calls are TRBV28 and TRBJ1-2, with 8 positions matching TRBD1. The CDR3 totals 13 residues. The V gene's germline CDR1 is MDHEN and CDR2 SYDVKM. V gave up 7 bases and J gave up 6 bases; unmatched junction bases: 7. The CDR3 region has the DNA TGTGCCAGCATGACCAGGGGGCTTGATGGCTACACCTTC. Protein product: CASMTRGLDGYTF.

This clonotype was seen a single time. The chain employs TRBV5-1 and TRBJ1-1, with 10 bases aligning to TRBD1. The CDR3 contains 16 residues. The V gene's germline CDR1 is SGHRS and CDR2 YFSETQ. The ends lost 4 bases at V and 1 base at J; junction bases unmatched: 7. CDR3 region: CASSPGQGSANTEAFF. The CDR3 nucleotides are TGCGCCAGCAGCCCGGGACAGGGGAGTGCGAACACTGAAGCTTTCTTT.

This clonotype turned up a few times. This chain connects TRBV5-6 to TRBJ1-2; D uncertain. The CDR3 sequence is 13 residues long. V was shortened by 2 bases and J by 6 bases, with 11 bases between the two germline ends. Germline CDR1 SGHDT, CDR2 YYEEEE. The CDR3: CASSFNVGNGYTF. The CDR3, as DNA: TGTGCCAGCAGCTTCAACGTGGGAAATGGCTACACCTTC.

This clonotype was detected a few times. This could be a read error, since a much larger clone is one nucleotide away. V and J are TRBV7-3 and TRBJ2-7; possibly TRBD1 for D (5 bases). This CDR3 comprises 15 residues. The germline V gene encodes CDR1 SGHTA and CDR2 FQGTGA. The CDR3 bases are TGTGCCGGCAGCCTTGACAGCTCCTTAGGCTGCGAGCAGTACTTC. Protein: CAGSLDSSLGCEQYF.

This clonotype was recorded once. At one boundary the junction diverges from the germline segment, which might be a read error. The chain employs TRBV5-1 and TRBJ1-1; D is uncertain. The germline V gene encodes CDR1 SGHRS and CDR2 YFSETQ. The CDR3 is made up of 14 amino acids. CDR3 loop: CTSSLEGTNTEAFF. CDR3 sequence (DNA): TGCACCAGCAGCTTGGAGGGAACCAACACTGAAGCTTTCTTT.

This clonotype was counted only a few times. The chain joins TRBV12-3 or TRBV12-4 to TRBJ2-3; D tentatively fits TRBD1 or TRBD2 (6 bases each). V was shortened by 5 bases and J by 5 bases, with 17 bases between the two germline ends. This CDR3 is built from 15 residues. CDR3 in amino acids: CASSPGGGGKDTQYF. The CDR3 DNA sequence: TGTGCCAGCAGTCCCGGAGGAGGGGGAAAAGATACGCAGTATTTT.

As regards this clonotype: An end of the junction differs from the germline gene, which may be a read error. This chain joins TRBV28 and TRBJ2-5; TRBD2 aligns across 14 bases. CDR1 MDHEN and CDR2 SYDVKM come from the germline V gene. The CDR3 spans 17 residues. The CDR3 nucleotides read TGTGCCGGCAGTTTCCGACTAGCGGGGGGGCTTGGAGAGACCCAGTACTTC. Translation gives CAGSFRLAGGLGETQYF.

This chain joins TRBV2 and TRBJ2-2; the match to TRBD1 covers 9 bases. The CDR3 totals 14 residues. With V trimmed by 7 bases and J by 5 bases, 5 bases remained unmatched. Looked up from germline, CDR1 is SNHLY and CDR2 is FYNNEI. Here the CDR3 reads CASTRGQGTGELFF. CDR3 nucleotide sequence: TGTGCCAGCACCAGGGGACAGGGAACCGGGGAGCTGTTTTTT.

This clonotype was picked up many times. The CDR3 reads CASSQESILAGGPDEQFF. The CDR3 nucleotides are TGTGCCAGCAGCCAAGAGTCGATCCTAGCGGGGGGGCCAGATGAGCAGTTCTTC. The V call is TRBV4-2, the J call TRBJ2-1; 12 bases fit TRBD2. The CDR3 contains 18 residues. With V trimmed by 0 bases and J by 8 bases, 11 bases remained unmatched. The V gene's germline CDR1 is LGHNA and CDR2 YNFKEQ.

The chain has TRBV20-1 and TRBJ2-7; D remains unclear. The V gene's germline CDR1 is DFQATT and CDR2 SNEGSKA (reference sequence). V was trimmed by 6 bases and J by 2 bases, leaving 17 bases between them. This CDR3 contains 14 residues. The chain's CDR3 is CSAAEIDGPYEQYF. In nucleotides, the CDR3 is TGCAGTGCCGCGGAGATAGACGGGCCCTACGAGCAGTACTTC.

The chain combines TRBV20-1 with TRBJ2-5; D is ambiguous. The germline V gene has CDR1 DFQATT and CDR2 SNEGSKA (reference sequence). CDR3 length: 14 residues. The V end lost 3 bases, the J end lost 0 bases, and 11 bases lay between the germline ends. The CDR3 spells CSASPGWDQETQYF. The CDR3 bases are TGCAGTGCTAGTCCCGGCTGGGACCAAGAGACCCAGTACTTC.